A single sample gave rise to the 8 T cell receptor beta chains below, sequenced in a study of T cell changes during pregnancy in multiple sclerosis. This table comes from immunoSEQ multiplex PCR, and its TCRdb copy is limited to in-frame clones, with some not included. Among approximately 100,000 clones listed, just over 90% were seen once. Sequencing used peripheral blood, obtained after pregnancy. The receptors come from a female donor with multiple sclerosis, enrolled in a pregnancy study.

The CDR3 nucleotides are TGTGCCAGCAGCTTCGACAGGGCTCTGGGTAATTCACCCCTCCACTTT. It translates to CASSFDRALGNSPLHF. The chain has TRBV5-6 and TRBJ1-6; 7 positions match TRBD1. The CDR3 is 16 residues long. CDR1 and CDR2 from the germline V gene are SGHDT and YYEEEE. Losses at the gene ends were 2 bases for V and 6 bases for J; bases not matched to a gene: 8.

This sequence joins TRBV7-6 and TRBJ2-2, with D possibly matching TRBD1 (6 bases). The CDR3 totals 16 residues. In germline, CDR1 is SGHVS, CDR2 FNYEAQ. Trimming stripped 2 bases from V and 6 bases from J, with 16 bases between. CDR3 in DNA: TGTGCCAGCAGCTTAAGAACAGGGAGTTCTGCCGGGGAGCTGTTTTTT. This translates into CASSLRTGSSAGELFF.

The V gene is TRBV5-4, the J gene TRBJ2-3, with 9 bases that match TRBD2. The CDR3 sequence is 17 residues long. The germline CDR1 and CDR2 sequences are SGHNT and YYREEE (reference sequence). V shed 2 bases, J shed 3 bases, and the junction held 10 bases outside the gene matches. This CDR3 is CASSFFSASGATDTQYF. CDR3 nucleotide sequence: TGTGCCAGCAGCTTCTTTAGCGCTAGCGGGGCGACAGATACGCAGTATTTT. The whole variable domain, remainder taken from reference TRBV5-4 and TRBJ2-3, is ETGVTQSPTHLIKTRGQQVTLRCSSQSGHNTVSWYQQALGQGPQFIFQYYREEENGRGNFPPRFSGLQFPNYSSELNVNALELDDSALYLCASSFFSASGATDTQYFGPGTRLTVL.

V is TRBV5-1 and J is TRBJ2-2; no reliable D call. In germline, CDR1 is SGHRS, CDR2 YFSETQ. CDR3 length: 14 amino acids. V lost 4 bases and J 0 bases, leaving 7 bases between the germline ends. CDR3 loop: CASSHSSNTGELFF. In DNA, the CDR3 is TGCGCCAGCAGCCATAGCTCGAACACCGGGGAGCTGTTTTTT.

The chain has TRBV11-2 and TRBJ2-1, with D maybe TRBD1 (5 bases). Germline CDR1 is SGHAT and CDR2 is FQNNGV. Trimming cost V 3 bases and J 5 bases, with 5 bases left between them. The CDR3 spans 12 residues. The CDR3 protein is CASSLTDNEQFF. CDR3 coding DNA: TGTGCCAGCAGCTTGACAGACAATGAGCAGTTCTTC.

The rearrangement links TRBV13 to TRBJ2-3; weak D call: TRBD2 (5 bases). CDR1 PRHDT and CDR2 FYEKMQ come from the germline V gene (reference sequence). Trimming shortened V by 0 bases and J by 7 bases, and 23 bases separated the two germline ends. CDR3 length: 18 amino acids. Here the CDR3 reads CASSLGRGTGSLGNTQYF. The CDR3 DNA sequence: TGTGCCAGCAGCTTAGGCCGGGGTACGGGGAGCCTCGGGAATACGCAGTATTTT.

A few counts support this clone. This rearrangement joins TRBV2 to TRBJ1-3; the D is unclear. The V gene lost 8 bases and the J gene lost 4 bases, with 18 bases spanning the gap. Germline CDR1 SNHLY, CDR2 FYNNEI. CDR3 length equals 15 residues. CDR3 nucleotide sequence: TGTGCCAGCTCGCGGGAGGCAACGTCCGGAAACACCATATATTTT. Protein: CASSREATSGNTIYF.

The chain links TRBV7-9 to TRBJ1-2, with D possibly matching TRBD1 (6 bases). Trimming took off 4 bases at V and 10 bases at J, with 16 bases between the two ends. CDR1 is SEHNR and CDR2 is FQNEAQ in the germline V gene (reference sequence). The CDR3 is made up of 13 amino acids. The CDR3 DNA sequence: TGTGCCAGCAGCTGGACAGAACCCGGTGTCTACACCTTC. This codes for CASSWTEPGVYTF.